The 13 T cell receptor beta chains in this list originate from one sample, sequenced in a study of blood T cell repertoires in COVID-19. Repertoires were generated with immunoSEQ multiplex PCR, while TCRdb's copy carries only in-frame clones and drops some. The profile shows 120,000 to 150,000 clones, more than 75% of them singletons. Sample: peripheral blood. Receptor source: a man aged 55 to 70 with active or convalescent COVID-19.

Only one count was recorded for this clone. The V gene is TRBV10-1, the J gene TRBJ1-1, with D possibly matching TRBD1 (5 bases). Germline V CDR1 and CDR2: WNHNN, SYGVQD (reference sequence). The V and J ends lost 1 base and 1 base respectively, with 19 bases between them. This CDR3 is 18 amino acids long. DNA for the CDR3: TGCGCCAGCAGTGAGTGCCCTCGAAAAACCGGGGGGAACACTGAAGCTTTCTTT. It encodes CASSECPRKTGGNTEAFF.

The chain combines TRBV28 with TRBJ1-1; D might be TRBD1 (5 bases). The length of the CDR3 is 12 residues. V gave up 5 bases and J gave up 7 bases, with 11 bases separating them. From germline, CDR1 is MDHEN and CDR2 SYDVKM. CDR3 in DNA: TGTGCCAGCAGTATCGACAGAATTGAAGCTTTCTTT. Protein sequence: CASSIDRIEAFF.

The rearrangement uses TRBV5-4 and TRBJ2-7; 10 bases are a match to TRBD1. The germline V gene encodes CDR1 SGHNT and CDR2 YYREEE (reference sequence). The CDR3 has 15 amino acids. Germline trimming cut 4 bases from V and 4 bases from J; bases unmatched to any gene: 8. CDR3 sequence: CASSREDRGSYEQYF. CDR3 nucleotide sequence: TGTGCCAGCAGCCGCGAGGACAGGGGGTCATACGAGCAGTACTTC.

The chain carries TRBV6-5 and TRBJ2-5; 12 bases are a match to TRBD2. Germline loops: CDR1 MNHEY, CDR2 SVGAGI. The CDR3 runs 15 residues. DNA for the CDR3: TGTAAGACTAGCGGGAGTACTATTTCGGGGGAGACCCAGTACTTC. This encodes CKTSGSTISGETQYF.

This sequence joins TRBV28 and TRBJ1-1; weak D call: TRBD1 (5 bases). This CDR3 has 15 amino acids. CDR1 is MDHEN and CDR2 is SYDVKM in the germline V gene. Trimming cost V 7 bases and J 5 bases, with 20 bases left between them. The CDR3 DNA follows: TGTGCCAGCACCCTCCAGGGTAAAGGGAGGACTGAAGCTTTCTTT. Protein product: CASTLQGKGRTEAFF.

The chain joins TRBV6-5 to TRBJ2-1; 9 positions agree with TRBD2. CDR1 is MNHEY and CDR2 is SVGAGI in the germline V gene. The trim removed 4 bases at V and 6 bases at J, leaving 4 bases unmatched. The CDR3 sequence is 14 residues long. In DNA, the CDR3 is TGTGCCAGCAGTTCTAGCGGGACGCGCAATGAGCAGTTCTTC. Amino acids: CASSSSGTRNEQFF.

J is TRBJ1-4 and V is TRBV18, with D perhaps matching TRBD1 (5 bases). V was clipped by 1 base and J by 7 bases, with 13 bases between them. Looked up from germline, CDR1 is KGHSH and CDR2 is LQKENI. The CDR3 runs to 15 residues. The CDR3 DNA is TGTGCCAGCTCACCACGTCACCGGCAGGGTGAAAAACTGTTTTTT. Its protein is CASSPRHRQGEKLFF.

This chain joins TRBV27 and TRBJ1-4; 10 nucleotides match TRBD1. Germline V gene sequence: CDR1 MNHEY, CDR2 SMNVEV (reference sequence). V shed 3 bases and J 11 bases; nucleotides not matched to a gene: 15. CDR3 size: 17 residues. CDR3 sequence (DNA): TGTGCCAGCAGTTTTTTCCCCGTCGGGACAGGGGCCGGGAAACTGTTTTTT. This translates into CASSFFPVGTGAGKLFF.

V gene TRBV28 combines with J gene TRBJ2-3; 10 nucleotides match TRBD1. V trimming: 8 bases; J trimming: 2 bases; junction bases outside the gene matches: 10. Germline V gene sequence: CDR1 MDHEN, CDR2 SYDVKM. The CDR3 extends over 16 amino acids. CDR3 DNA sequence: TGTGCCAGCGCCTACACCGGGACAGGGGTCACAGATACGCAGTATTTT. This encodes CASAYTGTGVTDTQYF.

This chain links TRBV19 with TRBJ1-2; D unclear. CDR3 length equals 13 residues. Germline V gene lookup returns CDR1 LNHDA and CDR2 SQIVND (reference sequence). The V gene lost 7 bases and the J gene lost 5 bases, with 14 bases spanning the gap. Written as DNA, the CDR3 is TGTGCCAGTACCCCATTGAAGGAGTATGGCTACACCTTC. Translating it yields CASTPLKEYGYTF.

With respect to this clone: Relative to the germline gene, one junction end is altered; a read error may explain this. The V call is TRBV2, the J call TRBJ2-3; TRBD1 or TRBD2 may be the D gene (7 bases each). Germline CDR1 and CDR2: SNHLY and FYNNEI. The CDR3 spans 15 residues. This CDR3 is CASREAGTGADTQYF. The CDR3 nucleotides read TGTGCCAGCAGGGAAGCGGGAACAGGGGCAGATACGCAGTATTTT.

CDR3 amino acids: CARGQGDHEQYF. The CDR3 DNA sequence: TGTGCCCGGGGACAGGGGGACCACGAGCAGTACTTC. The rearrangement joins TRBV28 to TRBJ2-7, with 11 bases identical to TRBD1. V shed 11 bases, J shed 5 bases, and the junction held 5 bases outside the gene matches. Germline CDR1 MDHEN, CDR2 SYDVKM. CDR3 length: 12 residues.

This chain connects TRBV7-9 to TRBJ2-3, with 10 bases matching TRBD2. V lost 4 bases to trimming and J lost 0 bases; unmatched junction nucleotides: 13. The CDR3 is 19 residues long. CDR1 and CDR2 from the germline V gene are SEHNR and FQNEAQ (reference sequence). For the CDR3, the DNA is TGTGCCAGCAGCTCCCCTAGCGGGAGTGGGTGGACTAGCACAGATACGCAGTATTTT. Its translation is CASSSPSGSGWTSTDTQYF.